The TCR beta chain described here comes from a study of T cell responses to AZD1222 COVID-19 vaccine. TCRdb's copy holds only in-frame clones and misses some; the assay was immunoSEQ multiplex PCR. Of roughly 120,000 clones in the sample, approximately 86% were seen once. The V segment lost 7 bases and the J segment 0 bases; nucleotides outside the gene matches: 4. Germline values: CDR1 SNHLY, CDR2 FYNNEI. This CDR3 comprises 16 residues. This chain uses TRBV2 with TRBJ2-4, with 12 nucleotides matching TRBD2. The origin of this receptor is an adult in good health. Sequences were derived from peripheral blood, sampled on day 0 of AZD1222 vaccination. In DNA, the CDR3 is TGTGCCAGCACCGGACTAGCGGGGTTAGCCAAAAACATTCAGTACTTC. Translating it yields CASTGLAGLAKNIQYF.